This TCR beta chain is from a study of human T cells and chemical hapten exposure. Time point described: pre-sensitization, week 0. Sample treatment: therapeutic diphenylcyclopropenone sensitization with weekly scalp DPC. The ends were cut back, 0 bases at V and 2 bases at J, with 23 bases in the middle. There are 19 residues in the CDR3. The germline V gene has CDR1 SGHDT and CDR2 YYEEEE. TCRdb reprocessed the RACE reads with MiXCR, giving one entry per CDR3 protein. The table lists about 350,000 distinct CDR3 sequences, around 5.5% of them singletons. This clonotype was detected only a few times. The material was whole blood, obtained in connection with sensitization to the hapten diphenylcyclopropenone (DPC). The chain combines TRBV5-6 with TRBJ2-5; D gene unclear. The receptor's source is a woman under 30 with alopecia areata. Some clones in this sample may be carry-over from other donors' samples. The CDR3 here is CASSLGPNHYLPEQETQYF. The CDR3 DNA is TGTGCCAGCAGCTTGGGGCCTAACCATTACCTCCCCGAACAAGAGACCCAGTACTTC.